The next 2 T cell receptor beta chains were all read from a single sample in a study of blood T cell repertoires in COVID-19. The method was immunoSEQ multiplex PCR; TCRdb's version includes in-frame clones alone and lacks a portion of them. The profile shows about 210,000 clones, under 90% of them singletons. Specimen: peripheral blood. These receptors all come from a woman in her 40s with active or convalescent COVID-19.

Only a few counts were recorded for this clone. This chain links TRBV30 with TRBJ1-4, with D tentatively TRBD1 (6 bases). This CDR3 has 14 residues. Trimming stripped 5 bases from V and 4 bases from J, with 14 bases between. Per germline, CDR1 GTSNPN and CDR2 SVGIG (reference sequence). The CDR3 nucleotides are TGTGCCTGGGCTGCGACAGGCGGTAATGAAAAACTGTTTTTT. This gives the protein CAWAATGGNEKLFF.

This clone was found once. The genes are TRBV3-1 (or the pseudogene TRBV3-2) and TRBJ1-5, with 7 bases identical to TRBD1. The V gene end was trimmed by 4 bases and the J gene end by 0 bases; junction bases not matched to a gene: 6. The V gene's germline CDR1 is LGHDT and CDR2 YNNKEL (reference sequence). The CDR3 sequence is 16 residues long. CDR3 residues: CASSLRQGYSNQPQHF. CDR3 bases: TGTGCCAGCAGCCTCAGACAGGGTTATAGCAATCAGCCCCAGCATTTT.